This T cell receptor beta chain comes out of a study of shared clonotypes between healthy human individuals (TCRdb year 2020). Regarding the complete study: A couple of women and a few men aged 18 to 49 years were included in the cohort. The study deeply sequenced blood TCR repertoires of about 5 healthy adults to estimate repertoire size and the extent of clonotype sharing between individuals. Per donor, leukapheresis produced somewhere between about 0.85 and 8.9 billion PBMCs. Per donor, three plates each were used for CD4 naive and CD4 memory, two for CD8 naive, and one for CD8 memory. Different laboratories and diverse techniques were used to prepare libraries and sequence TCR repertoires, to increase sequencing depth and limit assay-specific biases.

The donors were healthy, HIV-negative adults who had no recently reported acute infections or vaccinations. Every donor was a Caucasian adult residing in Nashville, Tennessee, USA. CD4+ T cells were enriched through magnetic negative selection, after which naive cells were positively selected on CD45RA and the remaining negative fraction served as the memory subset. After blood collection by leukapheresis, PBMCs were isolated using Ficoll-Histopaque density gradient centrifugation and then cryopreserved in the vapor phase of liquid nitrogen. Purity and quantity of every magnetically sorted T cell population were checked by analytical flow cytometry. Genomic DNA was isolated from each sorted fraction and quantified by UV absorbance on a Nanodrop 2000c. Using the deep immunoSEQ assay, multiplex PCR amplified TCR CDR3 regions from genomic DNA. Extracted genomic DNA from each cell subset was spread evenly across all wells of several immunoSEQ 96-well plates, with each plate serving as a replicate. For sorted subsets, roughly 200 ng genomic DNA, equal to 30,000 to 35,000 T cell genomes, was loaded into each replicate PCR. Purified libraries were measured with a Qubit 3.0 fluorometer, size-checked on a Bioanalyzer 2100, and measured again with the KAPA Library Quantification kit. Every immunoSEQ 96-well plate was sequenced on a dedicated single-read 150-cycle Illumina NextSeq 550 flow cell. As for the authors' bioinformatics: Because the immunoSEQ output included only junctional sequences and no quality scores, the filtering could not be the same as the filtering used for full-length reads. Sequences were annotated with PyIR, a Python wrapper for IgBLAST v1.9, using IMGT germline references to assign V/J genes and CDR3. Reads were filtered out if the reads had weak V/J assignments (E-value above 1e-6), no CDR3, stop codons, out-of-frame junctions, or ambiguous translated residues. V3J clonotypes were defined as sequences sharing an identical inferred V gene, J gene, and CDR3 amino acid sequence. To compute the percentage overlap between repertoires, the number of shared unique clonotypes was divided by the size of the smaller repertoire. Repertoire richness was assessed with RTK rarefaction, the Chao1 estimator, and Recon v2.1 estimates of unobserved clonotypes. Generation probabilities for all TCRbeta clonotypes obtained by the gDNA method from a handful of donors were computed using OLGA. The table comes from immuneACCESS by way of TCRdb, which keeps in-frame sequences with V and J called. Part of the clones is missing from these tables; in studies checked, under half for an unresolved V gene and the rest for unknown reasons. That table furnishes V, J and clone size, whereas the DNA furnished D and trimming. Recorded for this sample are about 1 million clones; roughly 70% of them occurred a single time. About 1.5% of the sample belongs to the ten largest clones.

What the work shows at the level of the full study, not this receptor alone: Even with the large sequencing depth, rarefaction of the sorted-subset datasets indicated that sequencing was incomplete. Compared with non-shared clonotypes, the clonotypes found in all four sorted-subset donors had higher generation probabilities. Because the study included only a small number of donors, the genetic and exposure-history diversity represented was limited. Based on pairwise subsampling, the degree of clonotype sharing among donors was expected to be affected by sequencing depth. Sampling was limited to blood, and TCR repertoires in tissue likely differ from TCR repertoires in blood. Estimated clonotype richness was generally larger for naive than for memory subsets. Sharing across a handful of donors was observed for approximately 5% of naive CD4, about 4% of naive CD8, 2% to 2.5% of memory CD4, and around 0.4% of memory CD8 clonotypes.

Comment on this clone: This clone's antigen is unknown. Within one base of it there is no much larger clone, and no base qualities were kept. The identical CDR3 is also encoded by other nucleotide sequences in the sample.

CDR1 and CDR2, per the germline V gene (reference sequence), are SGHNT and YYREEE. Trimming at the junction amounts to 0 bases on V and 0 bases on J, and the germline ends lie 7 bases apart. The CDR3 contains 15 residues, cysteine and phenylalanine counted. The CDR3 DNA has 45 bases and is translated from base 1. The sequenced material came from memory CD4+ T cells sorted from blood. This sample's cell subset or site label indicates: CD45RA-negative fraction. The chain links TRBV5-4 with TRBJ2-1; no confident D gene assignment can be made. The source is a man younger than 35 in good health. The CDR3 protein sequence reads: CASSLGGSSYNEQFF. The sequenced DNA is TGTGCCAGCAGCTTGGGCGGAAGCTCCTACAATGAGCAGTTCTTC.